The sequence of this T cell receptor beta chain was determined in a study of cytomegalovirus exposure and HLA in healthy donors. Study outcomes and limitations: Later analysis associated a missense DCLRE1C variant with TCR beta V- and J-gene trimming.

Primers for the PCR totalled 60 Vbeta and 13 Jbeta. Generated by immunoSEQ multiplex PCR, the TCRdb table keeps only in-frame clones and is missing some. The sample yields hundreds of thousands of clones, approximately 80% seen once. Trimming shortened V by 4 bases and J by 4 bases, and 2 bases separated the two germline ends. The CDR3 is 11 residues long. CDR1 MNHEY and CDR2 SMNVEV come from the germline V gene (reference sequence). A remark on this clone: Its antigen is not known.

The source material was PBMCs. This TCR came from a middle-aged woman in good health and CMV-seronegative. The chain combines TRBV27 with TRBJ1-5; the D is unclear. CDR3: CASSSNQPQHF. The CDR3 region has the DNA TGTGCCAGCAGTTCTAATCAGCCCCAGCATTTT.